This TCR beta chain was observed in a study of T cell responses to AZD1222 COVID-19 vaccine. Using immunoSEQ multiplex PCR, the repertoire was profiled, and TCRdb retains in-frame clones only, with some absent. Of under 200,000 clones in the sample, roughly 91% were seen once. Comments on this clone: Antigen specificity is unknown.

Overall study results and limits: The study identified only a handful of AZD1222 recipients as seropositive at baseline. Females made up more of the donors, who were largely white British, and clonal diversity may have come out too low. Breadth and depth of Spike-specific TCRs rose after two AZD1222 doses. Of spike-specific TCRs, nearly half reportedly target regions left unmutated in variants.

V lost 6 bases, J lost 4 bases, and 6 bases stayed unmatched. This CDR3 spans 15 amino acids. Germline V gives CDR1 MDHEN, CDR2 SYDVKM. V and J are TRBV28 and TRBJ1-1, with TRBD1 identical over 12 bases. Specimen: peripheral blood, collected on day 0 of AZD1222 vaccination. The clonotype comes from an adult in good health. DNA for the CDR3: TGTGCCAGCAGGGGACAGGGGGCTTTTGGCACTGAAGCTTTCTTT. Translated, it gives CASRGQGAFGTEAFF.